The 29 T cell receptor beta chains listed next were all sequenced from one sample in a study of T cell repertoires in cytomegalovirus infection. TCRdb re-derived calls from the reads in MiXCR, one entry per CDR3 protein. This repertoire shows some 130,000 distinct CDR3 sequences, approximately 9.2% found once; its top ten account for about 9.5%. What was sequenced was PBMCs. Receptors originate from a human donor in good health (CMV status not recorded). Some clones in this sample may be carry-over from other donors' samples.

CDR3 sequence (DNA): TGTGCCAGCAGTTTCGATCAGGTGGTTACAGATACGCAGTATTTT. Translation: CASSFDQVVTDTQYF. This chain uses TRBV12-3 or TRBV12-4 with TRBJ2-3; no clear D. Deletions cut 3 bases from V and 3 bases from J, with 13 bases between. This CDR3 has 15 residues.

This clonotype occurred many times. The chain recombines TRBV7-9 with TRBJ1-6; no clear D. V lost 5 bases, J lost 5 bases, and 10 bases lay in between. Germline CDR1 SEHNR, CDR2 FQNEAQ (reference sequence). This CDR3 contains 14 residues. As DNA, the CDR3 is TGTGCCAGCAGCCAAGGACGGAATAATTCACCCCTCCACTTT. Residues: CASSQGRNNSPLHF.

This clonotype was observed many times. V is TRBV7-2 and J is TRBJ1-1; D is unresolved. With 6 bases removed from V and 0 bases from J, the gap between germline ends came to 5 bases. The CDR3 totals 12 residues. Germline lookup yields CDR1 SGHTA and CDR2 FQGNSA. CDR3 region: CASRTVNTEAFF. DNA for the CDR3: TGTGCCAGCAGGACGGTGAACACTGAAGCTTTCTTT.

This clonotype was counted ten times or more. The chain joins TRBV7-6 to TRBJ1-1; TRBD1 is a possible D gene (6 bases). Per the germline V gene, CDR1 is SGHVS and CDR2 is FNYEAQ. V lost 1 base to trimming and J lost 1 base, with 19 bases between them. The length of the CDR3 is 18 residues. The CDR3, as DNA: TGTGCCAGCAGCTTAGGGGTGTCGGGGGGCGCGGGGAACACTGAAGCTTTCTTT. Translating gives CASSLGVSGGAGNTEAFF.

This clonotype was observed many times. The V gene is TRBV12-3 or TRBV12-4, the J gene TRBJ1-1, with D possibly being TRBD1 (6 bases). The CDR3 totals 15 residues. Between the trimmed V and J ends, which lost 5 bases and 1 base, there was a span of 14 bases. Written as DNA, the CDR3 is TGTGCCAGCAGTATGGGGGGCAGTGGGAACACTGAAGCTTTCTTT. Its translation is CASSMGGSGNTEAFF.

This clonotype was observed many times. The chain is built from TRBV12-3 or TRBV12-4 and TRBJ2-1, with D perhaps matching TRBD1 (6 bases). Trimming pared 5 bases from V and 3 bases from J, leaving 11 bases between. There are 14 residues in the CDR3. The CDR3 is CASSARTDYNEQFF. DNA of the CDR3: TGTGCCAGCAGTGCCCGGACAGACTACAATGAGCAGTTCTTC.

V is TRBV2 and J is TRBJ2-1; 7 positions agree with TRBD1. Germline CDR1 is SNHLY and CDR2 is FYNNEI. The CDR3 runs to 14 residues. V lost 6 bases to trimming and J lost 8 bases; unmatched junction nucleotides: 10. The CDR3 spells CASREFVQGDEQFF. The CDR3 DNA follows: TGTGCCAGCAGAGAGTTTGTTCAGGGGGATGAGCAGTTCTTC.

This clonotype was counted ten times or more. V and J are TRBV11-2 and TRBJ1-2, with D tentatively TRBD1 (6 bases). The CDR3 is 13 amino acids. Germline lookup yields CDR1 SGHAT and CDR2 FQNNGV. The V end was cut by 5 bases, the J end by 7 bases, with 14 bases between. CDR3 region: CASSLHDRIGYTF. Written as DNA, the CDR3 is TGTGCCAGCAGCCTCCATGACAGGATTGGCTACACCTTC.

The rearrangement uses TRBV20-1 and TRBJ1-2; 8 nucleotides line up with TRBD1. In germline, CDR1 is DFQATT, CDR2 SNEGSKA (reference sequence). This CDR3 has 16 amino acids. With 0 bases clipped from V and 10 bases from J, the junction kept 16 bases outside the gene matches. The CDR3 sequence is CSARDLSGRQGRVYTF. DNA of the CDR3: TGCAGTGCTAGAGATCTTTCCGGCAGACAGGGGAGAGTCTACACCTTC.

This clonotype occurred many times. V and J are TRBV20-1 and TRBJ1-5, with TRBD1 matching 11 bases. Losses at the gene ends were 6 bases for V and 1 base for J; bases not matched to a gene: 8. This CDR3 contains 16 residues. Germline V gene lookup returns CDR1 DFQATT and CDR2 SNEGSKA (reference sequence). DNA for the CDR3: TGCAGTGCAAGACCCGGGACAGGGGGAAGCAATCAGCCCCAGCATTTT. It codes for CSARPGTGGSNQPQHF.

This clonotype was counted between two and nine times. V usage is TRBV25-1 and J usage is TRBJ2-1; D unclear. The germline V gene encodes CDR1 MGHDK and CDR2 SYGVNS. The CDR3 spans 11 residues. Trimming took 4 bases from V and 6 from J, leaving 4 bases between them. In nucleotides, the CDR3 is TGTGCCAGCAGTGGCCTCAATGAGCAGTTCTTC. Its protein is CASSGLNEQFF.

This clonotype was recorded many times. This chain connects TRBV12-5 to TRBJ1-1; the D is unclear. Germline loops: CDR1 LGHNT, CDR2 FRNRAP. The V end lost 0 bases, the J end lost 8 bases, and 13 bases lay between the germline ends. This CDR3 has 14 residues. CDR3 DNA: TGTGCTAGTGGTTTGGTCGGTGGGGAAGGGGAAGCTTTCTTT. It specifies CASGLVGGEGEAFF.

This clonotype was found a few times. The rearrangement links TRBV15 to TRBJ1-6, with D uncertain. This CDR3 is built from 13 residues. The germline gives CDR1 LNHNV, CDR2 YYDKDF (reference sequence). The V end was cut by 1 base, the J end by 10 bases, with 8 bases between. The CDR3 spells CATSRVRISPLHF. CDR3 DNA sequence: TGTGCCACCAGCAGAGTCAGGATCTCACCCCTCCACTTT.

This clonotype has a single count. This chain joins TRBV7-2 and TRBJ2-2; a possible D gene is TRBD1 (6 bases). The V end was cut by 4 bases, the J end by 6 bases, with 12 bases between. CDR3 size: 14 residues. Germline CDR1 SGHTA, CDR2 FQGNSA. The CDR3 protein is CASSYNRESGELFF. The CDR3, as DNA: TGTGCCAGCAGCTACAACAGGGAGTCCGGGGAGCTGTTTTTT.

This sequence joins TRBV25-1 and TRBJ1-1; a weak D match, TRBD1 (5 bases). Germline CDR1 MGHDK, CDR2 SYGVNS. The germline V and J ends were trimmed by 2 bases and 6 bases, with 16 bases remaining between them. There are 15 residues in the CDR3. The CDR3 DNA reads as TGTGCCAGCAGTGAAGGCAGGGAATTGAGGGCTGAAGCTTTCTTT. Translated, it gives CASSEGRELRAEAFF.

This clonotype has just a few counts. In DNA, the CDR3 is TGTGCCAGCTCTCCCTCGACAGATTATACTGAAGCTTTCTTT. This encodes CASSPSTDYTEAFF. V usage is TRBV18 and J usage is TRBJ1-1; a possible D gene is TRBD1 (5 bases). V lost 6 bases and J lost 5, with 16 bases in between. The CDR3 consists of 14 residues. Germline CDR1 is KGHSH and CDR2 is LQKENI.

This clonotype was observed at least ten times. The CDR3 spells CASSLGGTGFTDTQYF. The CDR3 nucleotides read TGTGCCAGCAGCTTAGGGGGGACAGGGTTCACAGATACGCAGTATTTT. The chain joins TRBV7-2 to TRBJ2-3; 9 nucleotides line up with TRBD1. The ends lost 1 base at V and 2 bases at J; junction bases unmatched: 4. Germline CDR1 is SGHTA and CDR2 is FQGNSA. The CDR3 extends over 16 amino acids.

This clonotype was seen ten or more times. CDR3 in amino acids: CASTLPSENIQYF. The CDR3 DNA sequence: TGTGCCAGCACCCTTCCAAGTGAGAACATTCAGTACTTC. This chain joins TRBV2 and TRBJ2-4; D call uncertain. Germline loops: CDR1 SNHLY, CDR2 FYNNEI. Between the trimmed V and J ends, which lost 7 bases and 7 bases, there was a span of 14 bases. This CDR3 is built from 13 residues. The full variable domain, its missing parts supplied by reference TRBV2 and TRBJ2-4, is EPEVTQTPSHQVTQMGQEVILRCVPISNHLYFYWYRQILGQKVEFLVSFYNNEISEKSEIFDDQFSVERPDGSNFTLKIRSTKLEDSAMYFCASTLPSENIQYFGAGTRLSVL.

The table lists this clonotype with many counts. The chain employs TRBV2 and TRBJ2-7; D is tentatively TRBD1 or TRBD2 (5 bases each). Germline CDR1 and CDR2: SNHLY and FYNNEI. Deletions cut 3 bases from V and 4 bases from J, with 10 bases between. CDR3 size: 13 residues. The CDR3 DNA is TGTGCCAGCAGTGAGCGAGGGGTGTACGAGCAGTACTTC. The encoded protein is CASSERGVYEQYF.

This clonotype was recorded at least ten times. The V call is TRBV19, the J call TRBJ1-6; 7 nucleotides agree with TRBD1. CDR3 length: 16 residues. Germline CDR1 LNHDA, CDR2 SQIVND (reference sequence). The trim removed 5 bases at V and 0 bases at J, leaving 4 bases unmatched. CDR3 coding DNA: TGTGCCAGTAGTCGACAGGGCATCTCCTATAATTCACCCCTCCACTTT. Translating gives CASSRQGISYNSPLHF.

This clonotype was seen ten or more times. The CDR3 loop reads CASSPRLAGSGGSYNEQFF. The CDR3 DNA follows: TGTGCCAGCAGCCCTCGACTAGCGGGAAGCGGCGGCTCCTACAATGAGCAGTTCTTC. The chain combines TRBV7-6 with TRBJ2-1; TRBD2 matches 11 bases. CDR1 is SGHVS, CDR2 FNYEAQ, per germline. The CDR3 spans 19 residues. V lost 5 bases, J lost 0 bases, and 12 bases stayed unmatched. The full variable domain, its missing parts supplied by reference TRBV7-6 and TRBJ2-1, is GAGVSQSPRYKVTKRGQDVALRCDPISGHVSLYWYRQALGQGPEFLTYFNYEAQQDKSGLPNDRFSAERPEGSISTLTIQRTEQRDSAMYRCASSPRLAGSGGSYNEQFFGPGTRLTVL.

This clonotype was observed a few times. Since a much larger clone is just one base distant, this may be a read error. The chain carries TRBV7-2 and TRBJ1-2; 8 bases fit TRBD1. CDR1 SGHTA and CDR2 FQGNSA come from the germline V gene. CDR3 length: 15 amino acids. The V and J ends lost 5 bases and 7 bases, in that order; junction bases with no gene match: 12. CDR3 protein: CASSLGGVRGLGYTF. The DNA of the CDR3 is TGTGCCAGCAGCCTCGGCGGGGTCAGGGGGCTTGGCTACACCTTC.

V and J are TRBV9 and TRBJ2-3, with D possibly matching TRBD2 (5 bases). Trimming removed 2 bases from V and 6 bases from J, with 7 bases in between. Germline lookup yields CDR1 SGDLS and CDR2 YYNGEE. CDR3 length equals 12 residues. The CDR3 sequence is CASSVGADTQYF. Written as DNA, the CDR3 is TGTGCCAGCAGCGTGGGAGCGGATACGCAGTATTTT. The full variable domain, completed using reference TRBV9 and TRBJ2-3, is DSGVTQTPKHLITATGQRVTLRCSPRSGDLSVYWYQQSLDQGLQFLIQYYNGEERAKGNILERFSAQQFPDLHSELNLSSLELGDSALYFCASSVGADTQYFGPGTRLTVL.

The CDR3 is CSARRPDMNTEAFF. The DNA for the CDR3 is TGCAGTGCTAGACGACCGGACATGAACACTGAAGCTTTCTTT. The rearrangement uses TRBV20-1 and TRBJ1-1; possible D gene TRBD1, 5 bases. Germline V gene sequence: CDR1 DFQATT, CDR2 SNEGSKA (reference sequence). The V and J ends lost 2 bases and 0 bases respectively, with 10 bases between them. The CDR3 covers 14 residues.

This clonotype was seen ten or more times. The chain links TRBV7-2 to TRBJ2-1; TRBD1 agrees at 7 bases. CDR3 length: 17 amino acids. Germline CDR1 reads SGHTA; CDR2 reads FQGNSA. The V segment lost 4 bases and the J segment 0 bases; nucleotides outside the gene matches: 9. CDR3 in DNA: TGTGCCAGCAGCTCAGGGATGACAGGGCGCTCCTACAATGAGCAGTTCTTC. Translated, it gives CASSSGMTGRSYNEQFF.

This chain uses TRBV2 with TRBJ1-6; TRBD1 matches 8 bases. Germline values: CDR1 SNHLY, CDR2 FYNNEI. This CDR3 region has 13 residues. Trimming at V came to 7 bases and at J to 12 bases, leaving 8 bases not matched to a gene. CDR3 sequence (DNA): TGTGCCAGCATTGGACAGGGAAGAGAACCCCTCCACTTT. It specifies CASIGQGREPLHF.

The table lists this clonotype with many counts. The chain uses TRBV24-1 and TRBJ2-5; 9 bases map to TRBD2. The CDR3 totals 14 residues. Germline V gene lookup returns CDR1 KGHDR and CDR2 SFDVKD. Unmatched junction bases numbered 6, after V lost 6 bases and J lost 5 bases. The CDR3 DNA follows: TGTGCCACCAGTCGCGGGGGGGCAGATGAGACCCAGTACTTC. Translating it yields CATSRGGADETQYF.

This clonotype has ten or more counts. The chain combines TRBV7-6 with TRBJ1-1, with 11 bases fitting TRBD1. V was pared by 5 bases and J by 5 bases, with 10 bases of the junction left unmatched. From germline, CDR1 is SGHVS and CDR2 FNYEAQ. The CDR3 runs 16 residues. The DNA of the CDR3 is TGTGCCAGCAGCCCTCGGACAGGGGGCTTCGGGACTGAAGCTTTCTTT. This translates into CASSPRTGGFGTEAFF.

As DNA, the CDR3 is TGTGCCAGCAGTCCCCCGGGACAGGCGTCCTACGAGCAGTACTTC. This encodes CASSPPGQASYEQYF. The V call is TRBV27, the J call TRBJ2-7; 8 nucleotides line up with TRBD1. V lost 5 bases, J lost 1 base, and 7 bases stayed unmatched. CDR3 size: 15 residues. The germline gives CDR1 MNHEY, CDR2 SMNVEV (reference sequence).